This T cell receptor beta chain was profiled in a study of vaccination and CD4 T cells after COVID-19. Study as a whole: Six males and four females constituted the convalescent cohort, two of whom were Hispanic. Each participant underwent a two-dose regimen of either the BNT162b2 or the mRNA-1273 vaccine.

The germline gives CDR1 WNHNN, CDR2 SYGVQD (reference sequence). The CDR3 contains 19 residues. The V end lost 3 bases, the J end lost 6 bases, and 30 bases lay between the germline ends. From the PCR reads, TCRdb called clonotypes with MiXCR, one entry per CDR3 protein. The table lists some 25,000 distinct CDR3 sequences, 51% of them singletons. The sequence was obtained from a human donor who had recovered from COVID-19. The sample consisted of CD4+ T cells from blood, taken before SARS-CoV-2 vaccination. This chain joins TRBV10-1 and TRBJ2-7, with a weak D call TRBD1 (5 bases). The CDR3: CASSEDSFFGHRWGFEQYF. CDR3 sequence (DNA): TGCGCCAGCAGTGAAGATAGTTTCTTTGGGCATCGTTGGGGCTTCGAGCAGTACTTC.